This entry concerns a single T cell receptor (beta chain). Sequencing was performed with immunoSEQ multiplex PCR; in TCRdb, only in-frame clones are kept and a portion is missing. The sample lists tens of thousands of clones; approximately 87% were seen once. This CDR3 is 14 amino acids long. CDR1 SGHNT and CDR2 YYREEE come from the germline V gene (reference sequence). V gave up 1 base and J gave up 6 bases; unmatched junction bases: 0. If patients had autoimmune disease history or systemic immunosuppression, they were excluded. These data are taken from a study of OX40 agonist ivuxolimab in advanced cancers.

The sequences come from CD4+ or CD8+ T cells sorted from blood, collected in a trial of the OX40 agonist ivuxolimab. The rearrangement joins TRBV5-4 to TRBJ2-3, with TRBD2 matching 12 bases. The sequence was obtained from an adult with an advanced solid tumor such as melanoma, head and neck, liver or kidney cancer. The CDR3 here is CASSLTSGGDTQYF. The CDR3 DNA reads TGTGCCAGCAGCTTGACTAGCGGGGGGGATACGCAGTATTTT.